This is a list of T cell receptor beta chains from one sample in a study of blood T cells in healthy people across ages. TCRdb redid the calling of the 5' RACE reads with MiXCR, one entry per CDR3 protein. Among approximately 880,000 distinct CDR3 sequences listed, 48% were seen once. Sequencing used blood. The receptor set was obtained from a man aged 30 to 45 in good health. CDR3s include the opening cysteine and the closing phenylalanine or tryptophan. A D gene is named only where the DNA matches it firmly. Clone size, where shown, is once, few, many, or a class for clones that have expanded.

V gene: TRBV28
J gene: TRBJ1-3
CDR3 length: 14
clone size: -
D gene: TRBD1
CDR3 protein: CATTTGKSGNTIYF
CDR3 DNA: TGTGCCACAACGACAGGGAAGTCTGGAAACACCATATATTTT

V gene: TRBV29-1
J gene: TRBJ2-5
CDR3 length: 14
clone size: -
D gene: TRBD1
CDR3 protein: CSTGGDRIYKEQYF
CDR3 DNA: TGCAGCACCGGCGGGGACAGGATTTACAAGGAGCAGTACTTC

V gene: TRBV6-5
J gene: TRBJ2-1
CDR3 length: 15
clone size: -
D gene: -
CDR3 protein: CASSYPADYLNEQFF
CDR3 DNA: TGTGCCAGCAGTTACCCCGCGGACTATCTGAATGAGCAGTTCTTC

V gene: TRBV7-2
J gene: TRBJ2-3
CDR3 length: 15
clone size: -
D gene: -
CDR3 protein: CASSLEVWRGGTQYF
CDR3 DNA: TGTGCCAGCAGCTTAGAGGTCTGGAGGGGGGGTACGCAGTATTTT

V gene: TRBV20-1
J gene: TRBJ1-2
CDR3 length: 13
clone size: -
D gene: -
CDR3 protein: CSADEGTVYGYTF
CDR3 DNA: TGCAGTGCTGACGAGGGGACGGTCTATGGCTACACCTTC

V gene: TRBV20-1
J gene: TRBJ2-1
CDR3 length: 14
clone size: -
D gene: -
CDR3 protein: CSARAGYSYNGQFF
CDR3 DNA: TGCAGTGCTAGAGCGGGGTACTCCTACAATGGGCAGTTCTTC

V gene: TRBV30
J gene: TRBJ1-3
CDR3 length: 15
clone size: -
D gene: -
CDR3 protein: CAWSVWASGGNTIYF
CDR3 DNA: TGTGCCTGGAGTGTATGGGCCTCGGGAGGAAACACCATATATTTT

V gene: TRBV7-2
J gene: TRBJ2-3
CDR3 length: 14
clone size: -
D gene: -
CDR3 protein: CASSFGSTTDTQYF
CDR3 DNA: TGTGCCAGCAGCTTCGGGTCTACCACTGATACGCAGTATTTT

V gene: TRBV6-1
J gene: TRBJ2-7
CDR3 length: 18
clone size: many
D gene: TRBD1
CDR3 protein: CASSPPPRLTGGLYEQYF
CDR3 DNA: TGTGCCAGCAGTCCACCACCGCGACTAACAGGGGGTCTCTACGAGCAGTACTTC

V gene: TRBV20-1
J gene: TRBJ2-7
CDR3 length: 13
clone size: once
D gene: TRBD2
CDR3 protein: CSADGLAGYEQYF
CDR3 DNA: TGCAGTGCTGACGGGCTAGCGGGCTACGAGCAGTACTTC

V gene: TRBV3-1
J gene: TRBJ2-5
CDR3 length: 18
clone size: -
D gene: TRBD2
CDR3 protein: CASSQEYRLAGGQETQYF
CDR3 DNA: TGTGCCAGCAGCCAAGAATATAGGCTAGCGGGGGGACAAGAGACCCAGTACTTC

V gene: TRBV18
J gene: TRBJ1-5
CDR3 length: 16
clone size: few
D gene: -
CDR3 protein: CASSPTAQYSNQPQHF
CDR3 DNA: TGTGCCAGCTCACCGACAGCGCAGTATAGCAATCAGCCCCAGCATTTT

V gene: TRBV7-2
J gene: TRBJ2-3
CDR3 length: 15
clone size: once
D gene: TRBD1
CDR3 protein: CASSSLNRGADTQYF
CDR3 DNA: TGTGCCAGCAGCTCCTTAAACAGGGGTGCAGATACGCAGTATTTT

V gene: TRBV30
J gene: TRBJ2-3
CDR3 length: 16
clone size: -
D gene: -
CDR3 protein: CAWSPPLSLSTDTQYF
CDR3 DNA: TGTGCCTGGAGCCCCCCCTTATCCCTTAGCACAGATACGCAGTATTTT

V gene: TRBV20-1
J gene: TRBJ2-7
CDR3 length: 12
clone size: -
D gene: -
CDR3 protein: CSGQPKGVEQYF
CDR3 DNA: TGCAGCGGACAACCCAAGGGGGTCGAGCAGTACTTC

V gene: TRBV29-1
J gene: TRBJ1-1
CDR3 length: 14
clone size: few
D gene: -
CDR3 protein: CSVDAPRRNTEAFF
CDR3 DNA: TGCAGCGTTGATGCCCCTCGTAGGAACACTGAAGCTTTCTTT

V gene: TRBV10-3
J gene: TRBJ1-2
CDR3 length: 13
clone size: -
D gene: -
CDR3 protein: CAIRPAGDYGYTF
CDR3 DNA: TGTGCCATCAGGCCCGCAGGGGACTATGGCTACACCTTC

V gene: TRBV7-9
J gene: TRBJ2-5
CDR3 length: 14
clone size: -
D gene: -
CDR3 protein: CASSSRVRGETQYF
CDR3 DNA: TGTGCCAGCAGCTCCAGGGTGAGGGGAGAGACCCAGTACTTC

V gene: TRBV7-2
J gene: TRBJ2-1
CDR3 length: 17
clone size: -
D gene: TRBD1
CDR3 protein: CASSLARSRQGAWEQFF
CDR3 DNA: TGTGCCAGCAGTCTAGCTAGGTCGAGGCAGGGGGCCTGGGAGCAGTTCTTC

V gene: TRBV12-3/TRBV12-4
J gene: TRBJ2-7
CDR3 length: 15
clone size: few
D gene: TRBD2
CDR3 protein: CASSFVAGSSYEQYF
CDR3 DNA: TGTGCCAGCAGTTTTGTAGCGGGGAGCTCCTACGAGCAGTACTTC

V gene: TRBV4-1
J gene: TRBJ1-2
CDR3 length: 14
clone size: few
D gene: -
CDR3 protein: CASSQDAGSYGYTF
CDR3 DNA: TGCGCCAGCAGCCAAGATGCAGGGAGCTATGGCTACACCTTC

V gene: TRBV9
J gene: TRBJ2-3
CDR3 length: 14
clone size: once
D gene: -
CDR3 protein: CASSASVRTDTQYF
CDR3 DNA: TGTGCCAGCAGCGCTAGCGTTCGCACAGATACGCAGTATTTT

V gene: TRBV29-1
J gene: TRBJ1-6
CDR3 length: 14
clone size: -
D gene: -
CDR3 protein: CSVDDRPDNSPLHF
CDR3 DNA: TGCAGCGTTGACGACAGGCCCGATAATTCACCCCTCCACTTT

V gene: TRBV3-1
J gene: TRBJ1-1
CDR3 length: 13
clone size: few
D gene: -
CDR3 protein: CASSQGTADEAFF
CDR3 DNA: TGTGCCAGCAGCCAAGGGACGGCTGATGAAGCTTTCTTT

V gene: TRBV6-1
J gene: TRBJ2-5
CDR3 length: 14
clone size: -
D gene: -
CDR3 protein: CASSERGFGETQYF
CDR3 DNA: TGTGCCAGCAGTGAAAGGGGATTCGGGGAGACCCAGTACTTC

V gene: TRBV3-1
J gene: TRBJ2-4
CDR3 length: 16
clone size: -
D gene: TRBD2
CDR3 protein: CASSQEVLAGSDIQYF
CDR3 DNA: TGTGCCAGCAGCCAAGAGGTCCTAGCGGGGAGTGACATTCAGTACTTC

V gene: TRBV20-1
J gene: TRBJ1-5
CDR3 length: 16
clone size: -
D gene: -
CDR3 protein: CSAMNTQGEYNQPQHF
CDR3 DNA: TGCAGTGCAATGAACACCCAGGGAGAGTATAATCAGCCCCAGCATTTT